The 8 T cell receptor beta chains listed next were all sequenced from one sample in a study of T cell responses to AZD1222 COVID-19 vaccine (dated by TCRdb to the early 2020s). The receptor library was made with the immunoSEQ multiplex PCR assay. TCRdb took over this immuneACCESS table, retaining in-frame rearrangements with V and J assigned. Such tables are incomplete; in checked studies, under half of the missing clones stem from an unresolved V gene, and the remainder is unexplained. This sample lists about 150,000 clones; 90% were detected once. Of the sample, approximately 3% is held by the ten largest clones. The time point label, read with the paper, signifies: baseline before first vaccination. The input for sequencing was peripheral blood, taken on day 0 of AZD1222 vaccination. All receptors derive from an adult in good health.

The chain uses TRBV11-1 and TRBJ2-5; D is uncertain. Trimming left V 2 bases short and J 4 bases short, with 8 bases between. From germline, CDR1 is SGHAT and CDR2 FQDESV (reference sequence). The CDR3 runs to 13 residues. CDR3 protein: CASSLRAGETQYF. CDR3 bases: TGTGCCAGCAGCTTACGGGCCGGAGAGACCCAGTACTTC.

This clone turned up a few times. This chain links TRBV5-4 with TRBJ1-1; D call uncertain. Germline V lookup: CDR1 SGHNT, CDR2 YYREEE (reference sequence). This CDR3 region has 13 residues. V dropped 2 bases and J dropped 5 bases, with 10 bases sitting between them. The CDR3 nucleotides read TGTGCCAGCAGCTTCGGTGGCGGGACTGAAGCTTTCTTT. Protein: CASSFGGGTEAFF.

V gene TRBV29-1 combines with J gene TRBJ1-3; D may be TRBD1 (6 bases). This CDR3 has 14 amino acids. From germline, CDR1 is SQVTM and CDR2 ANQGSEA. V was cut by 6 bases and J by 0 bases, with 12 bases left in between. CDR3 sequence: CSVTGPSSGNTIYF. The CDR3 DNA follows: TGCAGCGTCACAGGGCCGAGCTCTGGAAACACCATATATTTT. The whole variable domain, remainder taken from reference TRBV29-1 and TRBJ1-3, is SAVISQKPSRDICQRGTSLTIQCQVDSQVTMMFWYRQQPGQSLTLIATANQGSEATYESGFVIDKFPISRPNLTFSTLTVSNMSPEDSSIYLCSVTGPSSGNTIYFGEGSWLTVV.

The chain recombines TRBV7-3 with TRBJ2-5; possibly TRBD2 for D (7 bases). Trimming removed 0 bases at V and 3 bases at J, with 11 bases between. This CDR3 is 15 amino acids long. Looked up from germline, CDR1 is SGHTA and CDR2 is FQGTGA. The DNA of the CDR3 is TGTGCCAGCAGCTTAACCCGAGGGGGGGAAGAGACCCAGTACTTC. Protein product: CASSLTRGGEETQYF.

This rearrangement joins TRBV29-1 to TRBJ2-3; 8 nucleotides match TRBD2. With V trimmed by 2 bases and J by 3 bases, 7 bases remained unmatched. Germline CDR1 and CDR2: SQVTM and ANQGSEA. The CDR3 length is 15 residues. The CDR3 spells CSVENMGLETDTQYF. The CDR3 DNA sequence: TGCAGCGTTGAAAATATGGGACTAGAGACAGATACGCAGTATTTT.

The chain employs TRBV7-2 and TRBJ2-5, with D perhaps TRBD2 (6 bases). The CDR3 is 16 residues long. Trimming pared 4 bases from V and 2 bases from J, leaving 17 bases between. The germline CDR1 and CDR2 sequences are SGHTA and FQGNSA. CDR3: CASSWGIGGLQETQYF. The CDR3 coding sequence is TGTGCCAGCAGCTGGGGGATCGGGGGACTTCAAGAGACCCAGTACTTC.

The chain couples TRBV11-2 to TRBJ2-1, with D uncertain. V lost 4 bases to trimming and J lost 5 bases, with 0 bases between them. Germline CDR1 and CDR2: SGHAT and FQNNGV. The CDR3 extends over 10 amino acids. The CDR3 sequence: CASSYNEQFF. Written as DNA, the CDR3 is TGTGCCAGCAGCTACAATGAGCAGTTCTTC.

The chain recombines TRBV7-3 with TRBJ1-2, with 7 nucleotides matching TRBD1. The CDR3 is 17 residues long. Germline lookup yields CDR1 SGHTA and CDR2 FQGTGA. With V trimmed by 0 bases and J by 6 bases, 13 bases remained unmatched. The CDR3, as DNA: TGTGCCAGCAGCTTAACGGGGAATGCCGGGACAGAGAATGGCTACACCTTC. This encodes CASSLTGNAGTENGYTF. The full variable domain, rest sourced from reference TRBV7-3 and TRBJ1-2, is GAGVSQTPSNKVTEKGKYVELRCDPISGHTALYWYRQSLGQGPEFLIYFQGTGAADDSGLPNDRFFAVRPEGSVSTLKIQRTERGDSAVYLCASSLTGNAGTENGYTFGSGTRLTVV.